The next 17 T cell receptor beta chains were all read from a single sample in a study of blood T cell repertoires in COVID-19. Profiled with immunoSEQ multiplex PCR; TCRdb holds only in-frame clones, not every one. The sample shows tens of thousands of clones, 65% to 80% of them seen only once. Sequencing input: peripheral blood. The receptors come from a man aged 65-85 years with active or convalescent COVID-19.

This chain connects TRBV5-1 to TRBJ1-3; the D gene is possibly TRBD1 (5 bases). CDR1 and CDR2 from the germline V gene are SGHRS and YFSETQ. V dropped 4 bases and J dropped 8 bases, with 13 bases sitting between them. This CDR3 spans 13 amino acids. CDR3 region: CASSPRGLDTIYF. CDR3 nucleotide sequence: TGCGCCAGCAGCCCTCGGGGGTTAGACACCATATATTTT.

The chain uses TRBV22-1 and TRBJ1-5; the table's D call, TRBD1, has no DNA check behind it. TRBV22-1 is assigned pseudogene status. The CDR3 runs 15 residues. Here the CDR3 DNA reads TGTCCTGGGAGCGCACACAGGGAACCGAAGCAGCCCCAGCATTTT. Protein: CPGSAHREPKQPQHF.

In this sample, this clone turned up a few times. V gene TRBV18 combines with J gene TRBJ1-6, with 9 bases fitting TRBD1. The CDR3 runs to 17 residues. Per the germline V gene, CDR1 is KGHSH and CDR2 is LQKENI. V trimming: 6 bases; J trimming: 0 bases; junction bases outside the gene matches: 6. CDR3 coding DNA: TGTGCCAGCTCCGCCGGGACAGGGAGCTCCTATAATTCACCCCTCCACTTT. This gives the protein CASSAGTGSSYNSPLHF.

V and J are TRBV19 and TRBJ2-5, with a tentative D call TRBD2 (7 bases). The germline CDR1 and CDR2 sequences are LNHDA and SQIVND (reference sequence). The CDR3 sequence is 15 residues long. The V and J ends lost 3 bases and 5 bases respectively, with 16 bases between them. CDR3 sequence: CASSITGGTGETQYF. In DNA form, the CDR3 reads TGTGCCAGTAGTATCACGGGGGGCACTGGGGAGACCCAGTACTTC.

The genes are TRBV7-3 and TRBJ2-4; 8 nucleotides agree with TRBD2. The V and J ends lost 2 bases and 1 base, in that order; junction bases with no gene match: 10. CDR1 and CDR2 from the germline V gene are SGHTA and FQGTGA. This CDR3 has 18 amino acids. The CDR3 coding sequence is TGTGCCAGCAGCTTAGGCCCTGGTTCTAGCGGGGCCAAAAACATTCAGTACTTC. Translating gives CASSLGPGSSGAKNIQYF.

J is TRBJ1-1 and V is TRBV7-9; D unresolved. V was trimmed by 5 bases and J by 8 bases, leaving 12 bases between them. Germline V lookup: CDR1 SEHNR, CDR2 FQNEAQ (reference sequence). The CDR3 has 12 residues. As DNA, the CDR3 is TGTGCCAGCAGCCCTCGGGGTCAGGAAGCTTTCTTT. The encoded protein is CASSPRGQEAFF.

The chain is built from TRBV7-3 and TRBJ2-1; possible D gene TRBD1, 6 bases. From germline, CDR1 is SGHTA and CDR2 FQGTGA. This CDR3 is 15 amino acids long. With 4 bases removed from V and 4 bases from J, the gap between germline ends came to 14 bases. This CDR3 is CASSSDQGWYNEQFF. The CDR3, as DNA: TGTGCCAGCAGCTCAGATCAGGGGTGGTACAATGAGCAGTTCTTC.

The chain joins TRBV27 to TRBJ2-5, with TRBD1 matching 7 bases. The CDR3 runs to 16 residues. Germline V lookup: CDR1 MNHEY, CDR2 SMNVEV (reference sequence). J lost 0 bases, V lost 1 base, and 5 bases had no gene match. CDR3 DNA: TGTGCCAGCAGTTTATACAGGGGAACGTACCAAGAGACCCAGTACTTC. This sequence encodes CASSLYRGTYQETQYF.

This chain joins TRBV19 and TRBJ2-2, with a weak D call TRBD1 (6 bases). Trimming took 4 bases from V and 1 from J, leaving 7 bases between them. The CDR3 is made up of 14 amino acids. CDR1 LNHDA and CDR2 SQIVND come from the germline V gene (reference sequence). The CDR3 protein is CASSTGQNTGELFF. In DNA form, the CDR3 reads TGTGCCAGTAGTACGGGACAGAACACCGGGGAGCTGTTTTTT.

The chain carries TRBV24-1 and TRBJ2-7; 9 bases are shared with TRBD1. CDR1 and CDR2 from the germline V gene are KGHDR and SFDVKD. The CDR3 is 15 amino acids. The V and J ends lost 2 bases and 6 bases, in that order; junction bases with no gene match: 7. The CDR3 reads CATSDSRTGALEQYF. For the CDR3, the DNA is TGTGCCACCAGTGATTCGAGGACAGGGGCGCTCGAGCAGTACTTC.

The chain carries TRBV9 and TRBJ2-3; TRBD2 matches at 9 bases. This CDR3 region has 18 residues. Germline assignment: CDR1 SGDLS and CDR2 YYNGEE. V shed 0 bases, J shed 4 bases, and the junction held 12 bases outside the gene matches. The CDR3 DNA reads as TGTGCCAGCAGCGTAGAAACGATTAGCGGGAGATCCCCAGATACGCAGTATTTT. Residues: CASSVETISGRSPDTQYF.

The V and J genes are TRBV9 and TRBJ2-3; the D gene is possibly TRBD2 (5 bases). The germline V gene encodes CDR1 SGDLS and CDR2 YYNGEE. This CDR3 spans 16 amino acids. Trimming removed 2 bases at V and 0 bases at J, with 13 bases between. CDR3 bases: TGTGCCAGCAGCGTGCAGCCTAGGACTAGCACAGATACGCAGTATTTT. Amino acid sequence: CASSVQPRTSTDTQYF.

V gene TRBV7-9 combines with J gene TRBJ1-1; D possibly corresponds to TRBD1 (5 bases). Germline V lookup: CDR1 SEHNR, CDR2 FQNEAQ (reference sequence). The V gene lost 4 bases and the J gene lost 5 bases, with 20 bases spanning the gap. CDR3 size: 16 residues. CDR3 residues: CASSSMGGAGGTEAFF. As DNA, the CDR3 is TGTGCCAGCAGCTCAATGGGCGGGGCCGGCGGGACTGAAGCTTTCTTT.

Only one count was recorded for this clone. The chain carries TRBV5-1 and TRBJ2-5; 10 bases fit TRBD2. This CDR3 is built from 19 residues. The V gene end was trimmed by 0 bases and the J gene end by 0 bases; junction bases not matched to a gene: 11. The germline gives CDR1 SGHRS, CDR2 YFSETQ. CDR3 sequence: CASSLAFRLAGVNQETQYF. For the CDR3, the DNA is TGCGCCAGCAGCTTGGCCTTTCGGCTAGCGGGGGTAAACCAAGAGACCCAGTACTTC. The whole variable domain, filled in from reference TRBV5-1 and TRBJ2-5, reads KAGVTQTPRYLIKTRGQQVTLSCSPISGHRSVSWYQQTPGQGLQFLFEYFSETQRNKGNFPGRFSGRQFSNSRSEMNVSTLELGDSALYLCASSLAFRLAGVNQETQYFGPGTRLLVL.

V gene TRBV6-5 combines with J gene TRBJ1-5; tentative D call: TRBD1 (5 bases). This CDR3 has 14 amino acids. Deletions cut 7 bases from V and 0 bases from J, with 10 bases between. CDR1 is MNHEY, CDR2 SVGAGI, per germline. For the CDR3, the DNA is TGTGCCAGCACGACAGAAGATAGCAATCAGCCCCAGCATTTT. This sequence encodes CASTTEDSNQPQHF.

This clone showed up just once. This chain uses TRBV24-1 with TRBJ2-1; TRBD1 agrees at 8 bases. Per the germline V gene, CDR1 is KGHDR and CDR2 is SFDVKD. V lost 1 base to trimming and J lost 2 bases; unmatched junction nucleotides: 3. The CDR3 totals 16 residues. The DNA of the CDR3 is TGTGCCACCAGTGATTTTGGGACAGGAACCTACAATGAGCAGTTCTTC. Residues: CATSDFGTGTYNEQFF.

The chain recombines TRBV11-2 with TRBJ2-1; 12 bases align to TRBD2. The length of the CDR3 is 15 residues. Germline V gene data show CDR1 as SGHAT and CDR2 as FQNNGV. V shed 1 base and J 7 bases; nucleotides not matched to a gene: 2. CDR3 DNA sequence: TGTGCCAGCAGCTTAGGACTAGCGGGGGAGAATGAGCAGTTCTTC. This codes for CASSLGLAGENEQFF. Variable domain in full (rest from reference TRBV11-2 and TRBJ2-1): EAGVAQSPRYKIIEKRQSVAFWCNPISGHATLYWYQQILGQGPKLLIQFQNNGVVDDSQLPKDRFSAERLKGVDSTLKIQPAKLEDSAVYLCASSLGLAGENEQFFGPGTRLTVL.